This T cell receptor (beta chain) is drawn from a study of cytomegalovirus exposure and HLA in healthy donors. At the level of the study: The early release's HLA-typed donors yielded approximately 82 million unique TCRs.

PCR amplification relied on 60 Vbeta primers (plus 13 Jbeta primers). The protocol was immunoSEQ multiplex PCR, while the TCRdb copy is restricted to in-frame clones and leaves out a portion. This table has about 98,000 clones, about four fifths appearing once. Study conclusions and caveats: A later analysis associated 15,000 or so TCR beta sequences with HLA alleles at a 0.05 false discovery rate. Presence/absence analyses took donor sequencing depth as roughly uniform. The study recorded 150 to 200 TCR beta chains that were cytomegalovirus-associated.

A word on this clone: Its antigen is unknown.

The TCR comes from a female donor in good health and CMV-seropositive. Sequenced sample: PBMCs.

CDR3 nucleotide sequence: TGTGCCTGGAGAAGCACACAGTACAATGAGCAGTTCTTC. Translating gives CAWRSTQYNEQFF. The chain is built from TRBV30 and TRBJ2-1; D remains unclear. V was clipped by 3 bases and J by 4 bases, with 10 bases between them. The CDR3 is made up of 13 amino acids. CDR1 and CDR2 from the germline V gene are GTSNPN and SVGIG (reference sequence).